These T cell receptor beta chains were read from a single sample in a study of blood T cells in healthy people across ages. TCRdb called the 5' RACE reads again in MiXCR, with one record for every CDR3 protein. In the table there are about 900,000 distinct CDR3 sequences, around 48% of which are singletons. Source material: blood. The source is a man aged 25 to 45 in good health. Each CDR3 is given with its conserved first and last residue. The D gene is left open where the match is weak. Rows may omit the clone size; those that give it use once, few, many or a size class.

>NA|TRBJ1-2|NA|TRBV18
TGTGCCAGCTCACCACCCGGCAGAATATATGGCTACACCTTC
CASSPPGRIYGYTF
>few|TRBJ1-4|NA|TRBV20-1
TGCAGTGCTAGAAGGCAGGGAGAAGGGGAAAAACTGTTTTTT
CSARRQGEGEKLFF
>NA|TRBJ2-7|NA|TRBV29-1
TGCAGCGTTGAAATGGGGAACCGTGGATACGAGCAGTACTTC
CSVEMGNRGYEQYF
>few|TRBJ1-2|NA|TRBV20-1
TGCAGTGCTAGAGTGGGGCCCTATGGCTACACCTTC
CSARVGPYGYTF
>few|TRBJ2-7|NA|TRBV7-9
TGTGCCAGCAGCTTAGTAGACCGACCGTCCTACGAGCAGTACTTC
CASSLVDRPSYEQYF
>NA|TRBJ1-4|TRBD1|TRBV27
TGTGCCAGCAGTGGTGACAGGGGGCGCGGAAAACTGTTTTTT
CASSGDRGRGKLFF
>NA|TRBJ2-5|TRBD1|TRBV4-2
TGTGCCAGCAGCCAAGTAGAGGGGGCCTTAGGAGAGACCCAGTACTTC
CASSQVEGALGETQYF
>once|TRBJ2-7|NA|TRBV6-2/TRBV6-3
TGTGTCAGCAGTCCTATTCAGGGGAAATCCTACGAGCAGTACTTC
CVSSPIQGKSYEQYF
>NA|TRBJ1-5|TRBD1|TRBV4-2
TGTGCCAGCAGCCAAGAGGGACAGCCGAACGTCATGCCCCAGCATTTT
CASSQEGQPNVMPQHF
>NA|TRBJ2-3|TRBD2|TRBV7-8
TGTGCCAGCAGCACCTTAGCGGGGGGTTCGTCAGATACGCAGTATTTT
CASSTLAGGSSDTQYF
>NA|TRBJ1-5|NA|TRBV6-2/TRBV6-3
TGTGCCAGCAGTTACTCGACGGGGACGGGCAATCAGCCCCAGCATTTT
CASSYSTGTGNQPQHF
>NA|TRBJ1-5|NA|TRBV7-9
TGTGCCAGCAGCACCAGTCCGTCTCAGGGGACGGTGGGCAATCAGCCCCAGCATTTT
CASSTSPSQGTVGNQPQHF
>few|TRBJ1-2|NA|TRBV7-2
TGTGCCAGCAGCTCCATGGGAGTCAGGAACTATGGCTACACCTTC
CASSSMGVRNYGYTF
>NA|TRBJ2-2|NA|TRBV20-1
TGCAGTGCTAGCGGTCGGGATCAGAACACCGGGGAGCTGTTTTTT
CSASGRDQNTGELFF
>NA|TRBJ2-4|NA|TRBV27
TGTGCCAGCAGTCTGGAGAATGGCTGGCAGTACTTC
CASSLENGWQYF
>many|TRBJ2-7|NA|TRBV7-8
TGTGCCAGCAGCGCACAGGGTTCCTACGAGCAGTACTTC
CASSAQGSYEQYF
>NA|TRBJ2-7|NA|TRBV7-2
TGTGCCAGCAGCTTAGGGGACATACGAAGCTACGAGCAGTACTTC
CASSLGDIRSYEQYF
>NA|TRBJ2-7|NA|TRBV7-2
TGTGCCAGCAGCCTTCGAAACTACGAGCAGTACTTC
CASSLRNYEQYF
>NA|TRBJ2-7|NA|TRBV7-9
TGTGCCAGCATCCTTCCGCAGGGAGGGGGCCTCGGCGAGCAGTACTTC
CASILPQGGGLGEQYF
>few|TRBJ2-5|NA|TRBV2
TGTGCCAGCAGTGAAGCGCTTCGGGCTGTTCAAGAGACCCAGTACTTC
CASSEALRAVQETQYF
>NA|TRBJ2-5|NA|TRBV10-3
TGTGCCATCAGTGAAGTTGCTAGCTCGGAGACCCAGTACTTC
CAISEVASSETQYF
>NA|TRBJ2-1|TRBD2|TRBV3-1
TGTGCCAGCAGCCAACGGGACTATCCCTACAATGAGCAGTTCTTC
CASSQRDYPYNEQFF
>NA|TRBJ2-1|TRBD1|TRBV7-8
TGTGCCAGCTCCCGGGACAGCCTCCCTAACTCCTACAATGAGCAGTTCTTC
CASSRDSLPNSYNEQFF
>NA|TRBJ1-1|NA|TRBV7-9
TGTGCCAGCAGCTTAGGAGGACTTCCTGAAGCTTTCTTT
CASSLGGLPEAFF
>NA|TRBJ2-5|NA|TRBV4-1
TGCGCCAGCAGCCAAGCGGAGTTACAAGAGACCCAGTACTTC
CASSQAELQETQYF
>NA|TRBJ1-1|NA|TRBV6-7
TGTGCCAGCAGTCCTCAATGGGGGATACACACTGAAGCTTTCTTT
CASSPQWGIHTEAFF
>NA|TRBJ1-1|TRBD1|TRBV29-1
TGCAGCGTTTGCGGACAGGGGAGCCCCGAAGCTTTCTTT
CSVCGQGSPEAFF
>NA|TRBJ2-7|TRBD2|TRBV20-1
TGCAGTGCTAGAGATCTCGCGGGGGGACCCTACAATGAGCAGTACTTC
CSARDLAGGPYNEQYF
>NA|TRBJ2-7|NA|TRBV27
TGTGCCAGCACCCTGAGGGCTAGCGACACCTACGAGCAGTACTTC
CASTLRASDTYEQYF
>NA|TRBJ2-7|TRBD2|TRBV6-8
TGTGCCAGCAACGTGGAAGCGGGGACTGAGCAGTACTTC
CASNVEAGTEQYF
>few|TRBJ2-2|NA|TRBV20-1
TGCGGTACTAGTCCCGACGGGGAGCTGTTTTTT
CGTSPDGELFF